Below are 18 T cell receptor beta chains sequenced from a single sample in a study of tumor and adjacent non-tumor tissue in lung cancer (dated 2018 in TCRdb). RNA was isolated from bulk, unsorted tissue, and RNA quality was assessed with a NanoDrop ND-1000 and an Agilent 2100. The normal lung samples consisted of distant non-tumor tissue collected more than 3 cm from the tumor edge. Preparation of the library involved multiplex PCR. For sequencing, an Illumina HiSeq 2500 was employed. TCRbeta libraries were built by three rounds of nested PCR using primers (Table S4), following protocols modified from ARM-PCR. TCRdb redid the processing of the public reads, applying fastp at Q25 and MiXCR, and retained in-frame beta chains. Under each unique CDR3 protein, matching rows form one entry showing the most common genes and DNA. The sample table contains 50,000 to 60,000 distinct CDR3 sequences; only one count was recorded for 74% of them. 20% to 25% of the sample rests with the top ten.

Sequencing used distant non-tumor lung tissue. These receptors were taken from a woman aged 60 to 75 with non-small cell lung cancer.

Note on this clonotype: Mismatch with germline at one junction end may stem from a read error. The J gene is TRBJ1-1, the V gene TRBV6-4; D ambiguous. The length of the CDR3 is 13 residues. The germline gives CDR1 MRHNA, CDR2 SNTAGT. The CDR3 sequence is CASSDGPNTEAFF. DNA for the CDR3: TGTGCCAGCAGTGACGGTCCGAACACTGAAGCCTTCTTT.

Regarding this clonotype: An end of the junction differs from the germline gene, which may be a read error. This rearrangement joins TRBV4-1 to TRBJ2-2, with D maybe TRBD1 (6 bases). This CDR3 is built from 16 residues. Germline V CDR1 and CDR2: MGHRA, YSYEKL. CDR3 protein: CAGSQHGGRNTGELFF. The DNA for the CDR3 is TGCGCCGGCAGCCAACATGGGGGCCGGAACACCGGGGAGCTGTTTTTT.

In regard to this clonotype: The junction departs from germline at one end; a sequencing error may be responsible. V is TRBV29-1 and J is TRBJ2-5; D may be TRBD2 (6 bases). This CDR3 has 13 amino acids. The germline CDR1 and CDR2 sequences are SQVTM and ANQGSEA. In DNA, the CDR3 is TGCAGCGTCCTGGGGGGAGTCACAGAGACCCATTACTTC. This translates into CSVLGGVTETHYF. The full variable domain, rest sourced from reference TRBV29-1 and TRBJ2-5, is SAVISQKPSRDICQRGTSLTIQCQVDSQVTMMFWYRQQPGQSLTLIATANQGSEATYESGFVIDKFPISRPNLTFSTLTVSNMSPEDSSIYLCSVLGGVTETHYFGPGTRLLVL.

This clonotype was seen a handful of times. This chain joins TRBV7-2 and TRBJ2-7; D possibly corresponds to TRBD2 (5 bases). V lost 7 bases to trimming and J lost 0 bases, with 16 bases between them. Germline V lookup: CDR1 SGHTA, CDR2 FQGNSA. This CDR3 contains 15 residues. CDR3 coding DNA: TGTGCCAGCACATCCGGGCTAGCCGGCTCCTACGAGCAGTACTTC. Protein product: CASTSGLAGSYEQYF.

This clonotype was seen a single time. In this CDR3 the conserved last residue, phenylalanine or tryptophan, is missing, so a read error is likely. The chain couples TRBV4-1 to TRBJ2-1, with 13 bases matching TRBD2. V shed 3 bases, J shed 7 bases, and the junction held 15 bases outside the gene matches. The CDR3 runs to 19 residues. From germline, CDR1 is MGHRA and CDR2 YSYEKL. The CDR3 sequence is CASSHPALAGGPGKNEQFL. Written as DNA, the CDR3 is TGCGCCAGCAGCCATCCGGCACTAGCGGGAGGGCCCGGGAAGAATGAGCAGTTCCTC.

For this clonotype: A read error may explain this, as a much larger clone is one base away. The chain recombines TRBV20-1 with TRBJ2-1, with 8 bases lining up with TRBD2. The CDR3 covers 13 residues. V dropped 7 bases and J dropped 6; count of bases not matched to a gene: 8. CDR1 is DFQATT and CDR2 is SNEGSKA in the germline V gene (reference sequence). CDR3 in amino acids: CSGSSGTSNEQFF. The CDR3 nucleotides are TGCAGTGGTAGTTCCGGGACTAGCAATGAGCAGTTCTTC.

Turning to this clonotype: One end of the junction does not line up with germline, which may come from a read error. The rearrangement joins TRBV12-3 or TRBV12-4 to TRBJ2-1; D could derive from TRBD1 or TRBD2 (5 bases each). This CDR3 has 14 amino acids. The CDR3 protein is CASAPSRGDNEQSF. In DNA, the CDR3 is TGTGCCAGCGCCCCTTCTAGGGGAGACAATGAGCAGTCCTTC.

This clonotype was detected many times. V gene TRBV6-6 combines with J gene TRBJ2-3; D could derive from TRBD1 or TRBD2 (6 bases each). CDR1 and CDR2 (germline): MNHNY, SVGAGI (reference sequence). The CDR3 is 15 residues long. Trimming removed 5 bases from V and 4 bases from J, with 16 bases in between. The DNA for the CDR3 is TGTGCCAGCAGTAATAGGGGGGAGGCGTCAGATACGCAGTATTTT. This sequence encodes CASSNRGEASDTQYF.

This clonotype occurred a few times. The genes are TRBV6-5 and TRBJ1-5; 7 nucleotides line up with TRBD1. Germline V gives CDR1 MNHEY, CDR2 SVGAGI. The V segment lost 2 bases and the J segment 11 bases; nucleotides outside the gene matches: 6. This CDR3 comprises 13 residues. CDR3 protein: CASSYAMGQSQHF. The CDR3 bases are TGTGCCAGCAGTTACGCGATGGGACAGTCCCAGCATTTT.

Regarding this clonotype: It is likely a read error, because the conserved phenylalanine at the end of the CDR3 is missing. The rearrangement uses TRBV6-5 and TRBJ2-5; possible D gene TRBD2, 5 bases. With 10 bases removed from V and 9 bases from J, the gap between germline ends came to 21 bases. The CDR3 consists of 13 residues. CDR1 is MNHEY, CDR2 SVGAGI, per germline. The CDR3 DNA reads as TGTGCCACTTCTTTGTCCGTTTTGGAGGCCCAGTACGTC. Residues: CATSLSVLEAQYV.

This clonotype came up many times. The chain combines TRBV7-8 with TRBJ2-1, with TRBD1 identical over 7 bases. Germline loops: CDR1 SGHVS, CDR2 FQNEAQ. The CDR3 has 13 amino acids. With V trimmed by 3 bases and J by 8 bases, 4 bases remained unmatched. The CDR3 DNA reads TGTGCCAGCAGCTTGGACGACAGGGATGAGCAGTTCTTC. The encoded protein is CASSLDDRDEQFF.

With respect to this clonotype: Compared with germline, one end of the junction differs, possibly owing to a read error. This sequence joins TRBV4-2 and TRBJ1-5; D not resolved. The germline CDR1 and CDR2 sequences are LGHNA and YNFKEQ. There are 17 residues in the CDR3. The CDR3 nucleotides read TGTGCCAACAGCCAAGATATTCCCGAGTATAGCAATCAGCCCCAGCATTTT. As protein: CANSQDIPEYSNQPQHF.

This clonotype was picked up a small number of times. One end of the junction fails to match germline, which may point to a read error. This chain uses TRBV28 with TRBJ2-1; maybe TRBD2 (6 bases). The CDR3 extends over 13 amino acids. From germline, CDR1 is MDHEN and CDR2 SYDVKM. CDR3 bases: TGTACCAGCGGTTTGCCAGCGGGCAGGGAAGGGCTCTTC. Translation: CTSGLPAGREGLF.

In the case of this clonotype: A read error is likely, as this CDR3 ends without the conserved phenylalanine or tryptophan. V and J are TRBV29-1 and TRBJ2-2, with a possible D match to TRBD2 (5 bases). Germline CDR1 and CDR2: SQVTM and ANQGSEA. V lost 7 bases and J 4 bases, leaving 10 bases between the germline ends. This CDR3 spans 12 amino acids. CDR3 nucleotide sequence: TGCAGCGGGCTAAGCGGCACCGGGGAGCTGTTTGTT. This gives the protein CSGLSGTGELFV.

This clonotype was seen more than once but under ten times. With a much larger clone just one base away, this may be a read error. This sequence joins TRBV20-1 and TRBJ1-5; D gene unclear. In germline, CDR1 is DFQATT, CDR2 SNEGSKA (reference sequence). The CDR3 sequence is 14 residues long. As DNA, the CDR3 is TGCAATGCTGGTCGACAAGGAAAGAATCAGCCCCAGCATTTT. This sequence encodes CNAGRQGKNQPQHF.

This clonotype was detected only once. Relative to the germline gene, one junction end is altered; a read error may explain this. J is TRBJ2-3 and V is TRBV5-6; weak D call: TRBD1 (6 bases). Germline V gene lookup returns CDR1 SGHDT and CDR2 YYEEEE. This CDR3 contains 16 residues. The CDR3 coding sequence is TGTGCCGGCAGCTTGATATCGGGACACAACATAGATACGCAGTATTTT. As protein: CAGSLISGHNIDTQYF.

A remark on this clonotype: One end of the junction is discordant with germline, which a read error may explain. The chain combines TRBV4-3 with TRBJ2-2; the match to TRBD1 covers 10 bases. The length of the CDR3 is 19 residues. The germline V gene encodes CDR1 LGHNA and CDR2 YSLEER. In DNA form, the CDR3 reads TGCTCCAGCAGCCGAGACCGACAGGGGGCCTGGACTAGGGCGAGGGAGCTGTTTTTT. Translated: CSSSRDRQGAWTRARELFF.

The rearrangement uses TRBV11-2 and TRBJ2-5; 12 positions match TRBD1. The CDR3 is made up of 15 amino acids. Trimming removed 10 bases from V and 10 bases from J; junction bases left unmatched: 16. The V gene's germline CDR1 is SGHAT and CDR2 FQNNGV. The CDR3 region is CAICSTGTGGGIQYF. The CDR3 DNA sequence: TGTGCCATCTGCTCGACAGGGACAGGGGGCGGGATCCAGTACTTC.